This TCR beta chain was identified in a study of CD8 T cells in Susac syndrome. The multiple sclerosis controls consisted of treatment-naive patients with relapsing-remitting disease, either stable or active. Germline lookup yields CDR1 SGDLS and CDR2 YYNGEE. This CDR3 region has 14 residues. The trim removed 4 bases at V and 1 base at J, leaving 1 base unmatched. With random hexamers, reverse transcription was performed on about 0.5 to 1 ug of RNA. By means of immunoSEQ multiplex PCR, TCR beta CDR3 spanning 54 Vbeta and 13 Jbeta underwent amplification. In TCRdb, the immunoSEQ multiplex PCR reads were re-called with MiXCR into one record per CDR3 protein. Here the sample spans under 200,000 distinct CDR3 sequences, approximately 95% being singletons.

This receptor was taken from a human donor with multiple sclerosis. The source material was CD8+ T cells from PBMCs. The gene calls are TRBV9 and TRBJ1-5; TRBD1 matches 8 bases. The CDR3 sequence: CASSRTGSNQPQHF. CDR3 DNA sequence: TGTGCCAGCAGCCGGACAGGGAGCAATCAGCCCCAGCATTTT. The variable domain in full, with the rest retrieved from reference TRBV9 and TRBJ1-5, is DSGVTQTPKHLITATGQRVTLRCSPRSGDLSVYWYQQSLDQGLQFLIQYYNGEERAKGNILERFSAQQFPDLHSELNLSSLELGDSALYFCASSRTGSNQPQHFGDGTRLSIL.